This T cell receptor beta chain comes out of a study of CD8 T cells in Susac syndrome. Findings and caveats of the study: In Susac syndrome, CD4+ T cell repertoires lacked any clonal expansion.

Random hexamers were used to reverse transcribe the RNA input (0.5 to 1 ug). TCRdb called the immunoSEQ multiplex PCR reads again in MiXCR, with one record for every CDR3 protein. The sample records some 190,000 distinct CDR3 sequences, about 94% being singletons. A note on this clonotype: Its antigen is still unknown.

The CDR3 totals 12 residues. Deletions cut 4 bases from V and 8 bases from J, with 12 bases between. The germline gives CDR1 SGHRS, CDR2 YFSETQ. The material sequenced was CD4+ T cells from PBMCs. This clonotype originated in a human donor with Susac syndrome. The chain links TRBV5-1 to TRBJ1-2, with D uncertain. In nucleotides, the CDR3 is TGCGCCAGCAGCCCCGCGGGATTCGGCTACACCTTC. This gives the protein CASSPAGFGYTF. The full variable domain, completed using reference TRBV5-1 and TRBJ1-2, is KAGVTQTPRYLIKTRGQQVTLSCSPISGHRSVSWYQQTPGQGLQFLFEYFSETQRNKGNFPGRFSGRQFSNSRSEMNVSTLELGDSALYLCASSPAGFGYTFGSGTRLTVV.